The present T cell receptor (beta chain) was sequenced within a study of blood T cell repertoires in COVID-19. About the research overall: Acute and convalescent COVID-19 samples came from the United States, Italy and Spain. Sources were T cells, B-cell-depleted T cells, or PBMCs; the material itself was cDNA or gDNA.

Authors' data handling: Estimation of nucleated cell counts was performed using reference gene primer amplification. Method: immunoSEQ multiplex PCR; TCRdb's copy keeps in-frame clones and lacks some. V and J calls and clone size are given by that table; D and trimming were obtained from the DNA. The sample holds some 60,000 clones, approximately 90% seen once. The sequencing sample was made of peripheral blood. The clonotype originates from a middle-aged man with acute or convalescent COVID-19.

The CDR3 coding sequence is TGTGCCAGCTCACCAATACAGGCCCACGAAAATGAAGCTTTCTTT. This encodes CASSPIQAHENEAFF. The genes are TRBV18 and TRBJ1-1; D perhaps matches TRBD1 (5 bases). The CDR3 length is 15 residues. The germline CDR1 and CDR2 sequences are KGHSH and LQKENI. Trimming shortened V by 2 bases and J by 7 bases, and 17 bases separated the two germline ends.